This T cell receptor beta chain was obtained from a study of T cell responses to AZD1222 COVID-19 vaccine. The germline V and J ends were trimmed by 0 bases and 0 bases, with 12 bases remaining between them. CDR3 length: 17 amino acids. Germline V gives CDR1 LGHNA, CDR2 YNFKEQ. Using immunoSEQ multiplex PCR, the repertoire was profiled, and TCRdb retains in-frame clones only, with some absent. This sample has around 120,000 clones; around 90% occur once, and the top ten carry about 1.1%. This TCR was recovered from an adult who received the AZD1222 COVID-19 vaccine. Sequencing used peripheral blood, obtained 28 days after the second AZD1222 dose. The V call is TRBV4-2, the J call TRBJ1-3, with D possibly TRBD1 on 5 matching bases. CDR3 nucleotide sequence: TGTGCCAGCAGCCAAGATCAGGGAATTCCCTCTGGAAACACCATATATTTT. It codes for CASSQDQGIPSGNTIYF.